The 22 T cell receptor beta chains below were found in one sample sequenced in a study of blood T cell repertoires in COVID-19. Libraries were prepared by immunoSEQ multiplex PCR; TCRdb keeps only in-frame clonotypes and omits some of them. The profile shows nearly 300,000 clones, about 91% of them singletons. What was sequenced was peripheral blood. The receptors come from a woman in her twenties or thirties who had recovered from COVID-19.

The J gene is TRBJ2-5, the V gene TRBV2; D perhaps matches TRBD1 (5 bases). Trimming shortened V by 0 bases and J by 6 bases, and 17 bases separated the two germline ends. This CDR3 comprises 16 residues. Per the germline V gene, CDR1 is SNHLY and CDR2 is FYNNEI. In nucleotides, the CDR3 is TGTGCCAGCAGTGAAGCGGAGACAGCCTCCAAGAAGACCCAGTACTTC. Its protein is CASSEAETASKKTQYF.

V usage is TRBV28 and J usage is TRBJ1-1, with unresolved D. Germline lookup yields CDR1 MDHEN and CDR2 SYDVKM. Trimming stripped 6 bases from V and 5 bases from J, with 13 bases between. This CDR3 comprises 13 residues. CDR3 protein: CASSTQAGTEAFF. For the CDR3, the DNA is TGTGCCAGCAGCACCCAGGCAGGTACTGAAGCTTTCTTT.

The chain employs TRBV5-1 and TRBJ2-1, with D perhaps matching TRBD2 (5 bases). CDR1 and CDR2 (germline): SGHRS, YFSETQ. The ends were cut back, 2 bases at V and 4 bases at J, with 10 bases in the middle. The CDR3 length is 14 residues. The chain's CDR3 is CASSFSGLYNEQFF. DNA of the CDR3: TGCGCCAGCAGCTTTTCGGGATTGTACAATGAGCAGTTCTTC.

This chain joins TRBV27 and TRBJ2-3, with 9 bases that match TRBD2. The CDR3 is 15 amino acids. Germline-derived CDR1 and CDR2 are MNHEY and SMNVEV (reference sequence). The junction had 9 bases not matched to a gene; V was cut back by 8 bases and J by 3 bases. The CDR3 reads CASVGGLAQTDTQYF. The CDR3 DNA is TGTGCCAGCGTGGGGGGACTAGCCCAGACAGATACGCAGTATTTT.

The V and J genes are TRBV6-4 and TRBJ2-3; 14 bases match TRBD2. The CDR3 length is 15 residues. J gave up 9 bases and V 5 bases, and 7 bases lay outside the gene matches. Looked up from germline, CDR1 is MRHNA and CDR2 is SNTAGT. For the CDR3, the DNA is TGTGCCAGCAGTCAGACTAGCGGGGGGGTCGACACGCAGTATTTT. It codes for CASSQTSGGVDTQYF.

This chain connects TRBV28 to TRBJ1-1, with D possibly matching TRBD1 (5 bases). The V gene lost 2 bases and the J gene lost 0 bases, with 16 bases spanning the gap. The CDR3 extends over 17 amino acids. From germline, CDR1 is MDHEN and CDR2 SYDVKM. CDR3 loop: CASSLIRGEGMNTEAFF. The CDR3 DNA follows: TGTGCCAGCAGTTTAATTCGAGGGGAGGGTATGAACACTGAAGCTTTCTTT.

The CDR3 here is CASSEAMGGYEQYF. As DNA, the CDR3 is TGTGCCAGCAGTGAAGCGATGGGGGGCTACGAGCAGTACTTC. This rearrangement joins TRBV6-1 to TRBJ2-7; D might be TRBD2 (6 bases). The CDR3 sequence is 14 residues long. V dropped 0 bases and J dropped 3 bases, with 9 bases sitting between them. Per the germline V gene, CDR1 is MNHNS and CDR2 is SASEGT.

The chain carries TRBV3-1 (or the pseudogene TRBV3-2) and TRBJ1-2, with 8 nucleotides matching TRBD1. The V segment lost 0 bases and the J segment 2 bases; nucleotides outside the gene matches: 8. Germline-derived CDR1 and CDR2 are LGHDT and YNNKEL (reference sequence). The CDR3 loop spans 17 amino acids. CDR3 coding DNA: TGTGCCAGCAGCCAAGAAGGCAGGGGGCCCCTCAACTATGGCTACACCTTC. As protein: CASSQEGRGPLNYGYTF.

The V and J genes are TRBV6-2 or TRBV6-3 and TRBJ2-7; a weak D match, TRBD2 (6 bases). V gave up 6 bases and J gave up 5 bases, with 17 bases separating them. Germline values: CDR1 MNHEY, CDR2 SVGEGT. CDR3 size: 14 residues. The CDR3 bases are TGTGCCAGCAGCCGACCATCCGGAGGGAACGAGCAGTACTTC. It codes for CASSRPSGGNEQYF.

The rearrangement links TRBV28 to TRBJ1-2; no reliable D call. From germline, CDR1 is MDHEN and CDR2 SYDVKM. V lost 2 bases, J lost 10 bases, and 8 bases lay in between. CDR3 length equals 11 residues. CDR3 region: CASSLAGDYTF. The CDR3 bases are TGTGCCAGCAGTTTAGCGGGTGACTACACCTTC.

A single count supports this clone. The genes are TRBV5-1 and TRBJ2-2, with D possibly matching TRBD1 (6 bases). Germline CDR1 SGHRS, CDR2 YFSETQ. CDR3 length: 15 residues. V shed 2 bases and J shed 2 bases, with 10 bases lying between them. The CDR3 coding sequence is TGCGCCAGCAGCTTCGGACAGTTCAACACCGGGGAGCTGTTTTTT. Translated, it gives CASSFGQFNTGELFF.

This clone was seen once. The gene calls are TRBV27 and TRBJ1-2; D perhaps matches TRBD1 (6 bases). The CDR3 runs 17 residues. V was cut by 3 bases and J by 2 bases, with 19 bases left in between. Per the germline V gene, CDR1 is MNHEY and CDR2 is SMNVEV (reference sequence). In DNA form, the CDR3 reads TGTGCCAGCAGTTTCTCCCGTACAGGGAAAGGAAACTATGGCTACACCTTC. Its protein product is CASSFSRTGKGNYGYTF.

The chain has TRBV28 and TRBJ1-2, with D tentatively TRBD1 (5 bases). The germline CDR1 and CDR2 sequences are MDHEN and SYDVKM. The germline V and J ends were trimmed by 3 bases and 8 bases, with 13 bases remaining between them. The CDR3 extends over 13 amino acids. The CDR3 bases are TGTGCCAGCAGTTTTCCAGGGTGGGCGGGCTACACCTTC. Protein product: CASSFPGWAGYTF.

CDR3 region: CASSQGTGGFTYEQYF. For the CDR3, the DNA is TGCGCCAGCAGCCAAGGGACGGGGGGCTTCACCTACGAGCAGTACTTC. The chain has TRBV4-1 and TRBJ2-7; TRBD2 is a possible D gene (7 bases). The CDR3 has 16 residues. CDR1 and CDR2 (germline): MGHRA, YSYEKL. V lost 1 base and J lost 2, with 15 bases in between.

V is TRBV4-3 and J is TRBJ1-6, with D uncertain. V dropped 8 bases and J dropped 5 bases, with 10 bases sitting between them. This CDR3 region has 13 residues. Germline V gene data show CDR1 as LGHNA and CDR2 as YSLEER. CDR3 loop: CASRAGNNSPLHF. For the CDR3, the DNA is TGCGCCAGCCGAGCGGGGAATAATTCACCCCTCCACTTT.

The CDR3 DNA reads TGTGCCAGCACGCTGACCAGGACTAGCGGGGGGTATTACAATGAGCAGTTCTTC. Residues: CASTLTRTSGGYYNEQFF. The chain joins TRBV7-2 to TRBJ2-1; TRBD2 aligns across 14 bases. CDR3 length: 18 residues. Germline loops: CDR1 SGHTA, CDR2 FQGNSA. Germline trimming cut 7 bases from V and 4 bases from J; bases unmatched to any gene: 12.

This clone has a count of ten or more. The sample holds other DNA sequences that translate to the same CDR3. The chain combines TRBV5-1 with TRBJ2-1, with D unresolved. Germline values: CDR1 SGHRS, CDR2 YFSETQ. Trimming left V 2 bases short and J 0 bases short, with 9 bases between. CDR3 size: 15 residues. The CDR3 DNA reads TGCGCCAGCAGCTTAGCGTCGAGCTCCTACAATGAGCAGTTCTTC. Translating it yields CASSLASSSYNEQFF.

The rearrangement links TRBV10-1 to TRBJ1-1; D remains unclear. The V end was cut by 0 bases, the J end by 0 bases, with 23 bases between. CDR3 size: 20 residues. The germline CDR1 and CDR2 sequences are WNHNN and SYGVQD (reference sequence). CDR3 protein: CASSESVGPPAAHMNTEAFF. The CDR3 DNA sequence: TGCGCCAGCAGTGAGTCGGTGGGTCCCCCCGCGGCCCACATGAACACTGAAGCTTTCTTT.

The rearrangement links TRBV3-1 (or the pseudogene TRBV3-2) to TRBJ1-5; a possible D gene is TRBD1 (6 bases). Germline lookup yields CDR1 LGHDT and CDR2 YNNKEL (reference sequence). V dropped 0 bases and J dropped 0 bases, with 12 bases sitting between them. The length of the CDR3 is 17 residues. CDR3 coding DNA: TGTGCCAGCAGCCAAGATAACAGGGCAAGTAGCAATCAGCCCCAGCATTTT. It is translated as CASSQDNRASSNQPQHF.

The chain joins TRBV5-1 to TRBJ2-1; the match to TRBD2 covers 10 bases. V dropped 4 bases and J dropped 6; count of bases not matched to a gene: 7. From germline, CDR1 is SGHRS and CDR2 YFSETQ. The CDR3 contains 15 residues. Here the CDR3 reads CASSPSSGGFNEQFF. DNA for the CDR3: TGCGCCAGCAGCCCCTCTAGCGGGGGCTTCAATGAGCAGTTCTTC. Filled out from reference TRBV5-1 and TRBJ2-1, the complete variable domain reads KAGVTQTPRYLIKTRGQQVTLSCSPISGHRSVSWYQQTPGQGLQFLFEYFSETQRNKGNFPGRFSGRQFSNSRSEMNVSTLELGDSALYLCASSPSSGGFNEQFFGPGTRLTVL.

The chain carries TRBV19 and TRBJ2-7; D uncertain. This CDR3 spans 13 amino acids. Trimming took 2 bases from V and 3 from J, leaving 8 bases between them. The germline V gene has CDR1 LNHDA and CDR2 SQIVND (reference sequence). The CDR3 DNA reads TGTGCCAGTAGTATAAGTAGTGGCTACGAGCAGTACTTC. It translates to CASSISSGYEQYF.

J is TRBJ2-2 and V is TRBV3-1 (or the pseudogene TRBV3-2); 9 bases line up with TRBD2. The CDR3 length is 20 residues. CDR1 LGHDT and CDR2 YNNKEL come from the germline V gene (reference sequence). V was clipped by 0 bases and J by 1 base; unmatched bases: 12. The CDR3 protein is CASSQESLAGRFKNTGELFF. CDR3 DNA: TGTGCCAGCAGCCAAGAAAGTCTAGCGGGGAGGTTTAAGAACACCGGGGAGCTGTTTTTT.